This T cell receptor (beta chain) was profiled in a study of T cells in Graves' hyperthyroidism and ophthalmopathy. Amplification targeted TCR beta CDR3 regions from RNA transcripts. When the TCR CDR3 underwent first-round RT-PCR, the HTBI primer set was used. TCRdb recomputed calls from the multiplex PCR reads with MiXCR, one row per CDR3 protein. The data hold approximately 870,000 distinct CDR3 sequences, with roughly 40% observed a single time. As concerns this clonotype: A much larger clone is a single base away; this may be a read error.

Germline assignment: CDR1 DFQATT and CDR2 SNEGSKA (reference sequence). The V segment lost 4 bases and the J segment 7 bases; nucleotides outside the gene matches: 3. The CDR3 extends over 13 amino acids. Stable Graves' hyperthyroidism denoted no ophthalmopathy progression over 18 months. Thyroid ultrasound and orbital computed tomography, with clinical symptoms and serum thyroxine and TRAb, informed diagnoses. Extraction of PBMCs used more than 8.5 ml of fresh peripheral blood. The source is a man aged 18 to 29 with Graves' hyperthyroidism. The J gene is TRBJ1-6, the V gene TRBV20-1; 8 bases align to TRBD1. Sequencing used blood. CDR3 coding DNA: TGCAGTGCTACCCGGACAGGGAATTCACCCCTCCACTTT. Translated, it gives CSATRTGNSPLHF.